The rows below give T cell receptor beta chains drawn from one sample of a study of a mutant IDH1 vaccine in newly diagnosed glioma. Their cognate antigens are unknown. The table came from immunoSEQ multiplex PCR; TCRdb's copy has only in-frame clones and leaves some out. This table has around 60,000 clones, roughly four fifths appearing once. The source material was PBMCs, sampled from a glioma patient whose treatment included an IDH1 peptide vaccine. These TCRs come from a man aged 35 to 55 with glioma. The CDR3 runs from the conserved cysteine through the conserved F or W. D genes are given only for firm matches. Some rows mark clone size as missing; the rest say once, few, many or name a class of expanded clone.

TRBD2	TRBV5-1	TRBJ2-5	few	CASSSGLAGTQETQYF	TGCGCCAGCAGCTCGGGGCTAGCGGGAACCCAAGAGACCCAGTACTTC
-	TRBV11-2	TRBJ2-2	-	CASSLGHGELFF	TGTGCCAGCAGCTTGGGGCACGGGGAGCTGTTTTTT
-	TRBV30	TRBJ1-1	-	CAWSSLIMNTEAFF	TGTGCCTGGAGCAGCCTGATCATGAACACTGAAGCTTTCTTT
TRBD2	TRBV18	TRBJ2-7	-	CASSRILAEHYEQYF	TGTGCCAGCTCTCGAATCCTAGCGGAGCACTACGAGCAGTACTTC
-	TRBV30	TRBJ1-1	few	CAWSERNFPQNTEAFF	TGTGCCTGGAGCGAACGGAACTTCCCCCAGAACACTGAAGCTTTCTTT
-	TRBV2	TRBJ1-4	-	CASHRATNEKLFF	TGTGCCTCCCACAGGGCCACTAATGAAAAACTGTTTTTT
TRBD1	TRBV11-2	TRBJ1-1	-	CASSAGQTNTEAFF	TGTGCCAGCAGCGCGGGACAGACGAACACTGAAGCTTTCTTT
-	TRBV7-6	TRBJ2-1	once	CASSLGAGKGGYNEQFF	TGTGCCAGCAGCTTAGGGGCCGGGAAGGGGGGCTACAATGAGCAGTTCTTC
-	TRBV5-1	TRBJ1-4	-	CASSLVGSKGGEKLFF	TGCGCCAGCAGCTTGGTTGGGTCCAAGGGAGGAGAAAAACTGTTTTTT
-	TRBV25-1	TRBJ1-6	-	CASSGLVGSANSPLHF	TGTGCCAGCAGTGGTCTGGTGGGATCGGCTAATTCACCCCTCCACTTT
TRBD1	TRBV5-8	TRBJ2-7	-	CASSVGTGEAYEQYF	TGTGCCAGCAGCGTTGGGACAGGGGAGGCCTACGAGCAGTACTTC
TRBD2	TRBV9	TRBJ2-3	-	CASSVDIGAGGPSDTQYF	TGTGCCAGCAGCGTAGATATTGGGGCGGGAGGGCCTAGTGATACGCAGTATTTT
-	TRBV11-1	TRBJ2-1	-	CASSLAEGREQFF	TGTGCCAGCAGCTTAGCGGAGGGTCGGGAGCAGTTCTTC
-	TRBV11-3	TRBJ1-1	-	CASSLGGNTEAFF	TGTGCCAGCAGCTTAGGGGGGAACACTGAAGCTTTCTTT
TRBD1	TRBV4-2	TRBJ1-3	-	CASSQDQGQGFAGNTIYF	TGTGCCAGCAGCCAAGATCAGGGACAGGGGTTTGCTGGAAACACCATATATTTT
TRBD1	TRBV5-6	TRBJ1-1	-	CASSSVDRGGTEAFF	TGTGCCAGCAGCTCCGTGGACAGGGGAGGGACTGAAGCTTTCTTT
TRBD1	TRBV7-2	TRBJ1-3	-	CASSPEGQGVAGNTIYF	TGTGCCAGCAGCCCAGAGGGGCAGGGGGTCGCTGGAAACACCATATATTTT
-	TRBV6-5	TRBJ2-7	-	CASGSGAHEQYF	TGTGCCAGCGGATCAGGGGCCCACGAGCAGTACTTC
TRBD1	TRBV6-5	TRBJ1-1	few	CASSWTGGSNEAFF	TGTGCCAGCAGCTGGACAGGGGGCTCTAATGAAGCTTTCTTT
-	TRBV15	TRBJ2-7	-	CATSRDLTAAYEQYF	TGTGCCACCAGCAGAGATCTAACGGCCGCCTACGAGCAGTACTTC
-	TRBV5-6	TRBJ2-2	-	CASSSTRRPTGELFF	TGTGCCAGCAGCTCGACTAGGCGCCCCACCGGGGAGCTGTTTTTT
TRBD1	TRBV9	TRBJ2-7	-	CASSVSGTGYEQYF	TGTGCCAGCAGCGTCTCCGGGACAGGCTATGAGCAGTACTTC
-	TRBV28	TRBJ2-7	once	CASSNGVDEQYF	TGTGCCAGCAGTAATGGGGTCGACGAGCAGTACTTC
-	TRBV4-3	TRBJ1-2	-	CASSQDQGFRGYTF	TGCGCCAGCAGCCAAGATCAGGGGTTCCGTGGCTACACCTTC
TRBD1	TRBV6-1	TRBJ1-2	-	CASSEEPGQGIYGYTF	TGTGCCAGCAGTGAAGAGCCTGGACAGGGGATTTATGGCTACACCTTC
TRBD2	TRBV7-8	TRBJ2-7	-	CASSPVAGGYEQYF	TGTGCCAGCAGCCCCGTGGCGGGGGGCTACGAGCAGTACTTC
TRBD2	TRBV5-4	TRBJ2-5	-	CASSAPTSGLQETQYF	TGTGCCAGCAGCGCCCCGACTAGCGGGCTCCAAGAGACCCAGTACTTC
-	TRBV7-8	TRBJ1-1	-	CASSLAGVGNTEAFF	TGTGCCAGCAGCTTAGCGGGGGTTGGGAACACTGAAGCTTTCTTT
-	TRBV7-2	TRBJ2-7	-	CASSLSAVSSYEQYF	TGTGCCAGCAGCTTATCAGCGGTGAGCTCCTACGAGCAGTACTTC
TRBD2	TRBV4-1	TRBJ2-7	once	CATSRASGSYEQYF	TGCGCCACTTCGAGGGCTAGCGGGTCCTACGAGCAGTACTTC
-	TRBV6-1	TRBJ1-5	few	CASSEVGENQPQHF	TGTGCCAGCAGTGAGGTTGGGGAAAATCAGCCCCAGCATTTT
TRBD1	TRBV7-9	TRBJ2-7	-	CASSPEGQGYEQYF	TGTGCCAGCAGCCCCGAGGGACAGGGGTACGAGCAGTACTTC
-	TRBV6-5	TRBJ2-3	-	CASSYSLLNTDTQYF	TGTGCCAGCAGTTACTCGTTACTCAACACAGATACGCAGTATTTT
-	TRBV5-4	TRBJ2-1	-	CASTFVGGLSEQFF	TGTGCCAGCACCTTTGTAGGGGGATTGAGTGAGCAGTTCTTC
-	TRBV30	TRBJ2-5	-	CAWSGKTQYF	TGTGCCTGGAGTGGGAAGACCCAGTACTTC
TRBD2	TRBV4-3	TRBJ2-1	-	CASSQHVPGTSGGNEQFF	TGCGCCAGCAGCCAGCACGTCCCCGGGACTAGCGGGGGTAATGAGCAGTTCTTC
-	TRBV27	TRBJ2-7	-	CASSFHQTGTGLYEQYF	TGTGCCAGCAGTTTCCACCAAACCGGGACGGGACTTTACGAGCAGTACTTC
-	TRBV5-1	TRBJ2-7	-	CASSLEPGFSYEQYF	TGCGCCAGCAGCTTGGAACCCGGATTCTCCTACGAGCAGTACTTC
-	TRBV6-5	TRBJ2-1	-	CASSYSKLLYNEQFF	TGTGCCAGCAGTTACTCTAAACTCTTATACAATGAGCAGTTCTTC
-	TRBV4-1	TRBJ2-3	once	CASSQGYASDTQYF	TGCGCCAGCAGCCAAGGATACGCTTCAGATACGCAGTATTTT
-	TRBV6-5	TRBJ2-7	-	CASSYSSRYEQYF	TGTGCCAGCAGTTACTCGAGCCGCTACGAGCAGTACTTC
-	TRBV4-2	TRBJ2-1	-	CASSRDGSTPYNEQFF	TGTGCCAGCAGCCGGGACGGTTCCACCCCCTACAATGAGCAGTTCTTC
TRBD1	TRBV10-1	TRBJ1-5	-	CASSESRQGGNQPQHF	TGCGCCAGCAGTGAGTCGAGACAGGGAGGCAATCAGCCCCAGCATTTT
TRBD2	TRBV27	TRBJ2-3	-	CASSPLGTSVLTDTQYF	TGTGCCAGCAGTCCTCTCGGGACTAGCGTCCTCACAGATACGCAGTATTTT
-	TRBV27	TRBJ2-2	-	CASSPTQGTGELFF	TGTGCCAGCAGTCCGACACAGGGAACCGGGGAGCTGTTTTTT
-	TRBV18	TRBJ2-7	-	CASSPGPSYEQYF	TGTGCCAGCTCACCGGGGCCCTCCTACGAGCAGTACTTC
-	TRBV4-2	TRBJ2-3	-	CASSQDLARWDTQYF	TGTGCCAGCAGCCAAGATCTAGCGAGGTGGGATACGCAGTATTTT
-	TRBV7-2	TRBJ1-2	few	CASSLGLQGLYTF	TGTGCCAGCAGCTTAGGTCTGCAGGGCCTTTACACCTTC
-	TRBV6-5	TRBJ2-1	-	CASSKTGTTHEQFF	TGTGCCAGCAGTAAGACAGGTACCACTCACGAGCAGTTCTTC
TRBD2	TRBV19	TRBJ2-2	once	CASSINGRSGELFF	TGTGCCAGTAGTATAAACGGGAGGTCTGGGGAGCTGTTTTTT
TRBD2	TRBV19	TRBJ2-5	-	CASRRGSWWETQYF	TGTGCCAGTAGGCGGGGGTCCTGGTGGGAGACCCAGTACTTC
TRBD2	TRBV15	TRBJ2-7	-	CATSRSRTSGSTYEQYF	TGTGCCACCAGCAGATCCCGGACTAGCGGATCGACCTACGAGCAGTACTTC
-	TRBV7-6	TRBJ1-5	once	CASSLVGEQPQHF	TGTGCCAGCAGCTTAGTAGGAGAACAGCCCCAGCATTTT
-	TRBV4-3	TRBJ1-2	-	CASSQAGPPNGYTF	TGCGCCAGCAGCCAAGCCGGGCCTCCTAATGGCTACACCTTC
-	TRBV27	TRBJ2-1	-	CASSSADSSYNEQFF	TGTGCCAGCAGTTCAGCCGATAGCTCCTACAATGAGCAGTTCTTC
TRBD2	TRBV7-3	TRBJ2-3	-	CASSLAGGIDTQYF	TGTGCCAGCAGCTTGGCGGGAGGGATTGATACGCAGTATTTT
-	TRBV21-1	TRBJ2-7	-	CASSKAPDRPYEQYF	TGTGCCAGCAGCAAAGCTCCGGACCGACCCTACGAGCAGTACTTC
TRBD1	TRBV6-6	TRBJ1-1	-	CASSYLTGSNTEAFF	TGTGCCAGCAGTTACTTGACAGGGTCAAACACTGAAGCTTTCTTT
TRBD1	TRBV7-9	TRBJ1-6	-	CASSLPGGTYNSPLHF	TGTGCCAGCAGCTTACCAGGGGGGACCTATAATTCACCCCTCCACTTT
-	TRBV7-2	TRBJ1-2	-	CASSAQRMASGYTF	TGTGCCAGCAGCGCCCAAAGGATGGCATCAGGTTACACCTTC